The 32 T cell receptor beta chains listed next were all sequenced from one sample in a study of siplizumab effects on memory and regulatory T cells. Repertoires were generated with immunoSEQ multiplex PCR, while TCRdb's copy carries only in-frame clones and drops some. The sample records over 45,000 clones, just over 95% being singletons. Sequencing was performed on naive CD8+ T cells sorted from blood. The receptors shown here come from a human donor in good health.

The chain employs TRBV9 and TRBJ2-7; D call uncertain. Trimming shortened V by 4 bases and J by 0 bases, and 11 bases separated the two germline ends. Looked up from germline, CDR1 is SGDLS and CDR2 is YYNGEE. The CDR3 runs to 14 residues. CDR3 in amino acids: CASSPSGHSYEQYF. As DNA, the CDR3 is TGTGCCAGCAGCCCTTCCGGGCACTCCTACGAGCAGTACTTC.

The CDR3 coding sequence is TGTGCCAGCAGTGTGTTCCCCCTCTACACCTTC. Its translation: CASSVFPLYTF. The rearrangement links TRBV2 to TRBJ1-2; D is uncertain. V lost 4 bases and J lost 10, with 10 bases in between. CDR3 length: 11 residues. CDR1 is SNHLY and CDR2 is FYNNEI in the germline V gene.

The chain is built from TRBV19 and TRBJ1-2; D is perhaps TRBD1 (6 bases). Germline loops: CDR1 LNHDA, CDR2 SQIVND (reference sequence). The germline V and J ends were trimmed by 4 bases and 7 bases, with 16 bases remaining between them. The CDR3 has 14 amino acids. The CDR3 protein is CASSTQNTGTGYTF. Here the CDR3 DNA reads TGTGCCAGTAGTACCCAGAATACAGGGACTGGCTACACCTTC.

This clone was detected once. The chain uses TRBV7-9 and TRBJ2-1; perhaps TRBD2 as D (5 bases). Trimming removed 1 base from V and 4 bases from J, with 11 bases in between. CDR1 is SEHNR and CDR2 is FQNEAQ in the germline V gene (reference sequence). The CDR3 is made up of 15 amino acids. The CDR3 is CASSLVGGSYNEQFF. In DNA form, the CDR3 reads TGTGCCAGCAGCTTAGTTGGAGGTTCGTACAATGAGCAGTTCTTC.

The J gene is TRBJ2-3, the V gene TRBV6-1; D is possibly TRBD2 (6 bases). The CDR3 runs 18 residues. Germline V gene data show CDR1 as MNHNS and CDR2 as SASEGT. Trimming pared 0 bases from V and 0 bases from J, leaving 16 bases between. The CDR3 protein is CASSEAKSLAFSTDTQYF. The CDR3 bases are TGTGCCAGCAGTGAAGCTAAATCACTAGCCTTTAGCACAGATACGCAGTATTTT.

The gene calls are TRBV6-5 and TRBJ2-5; D is unresolved. In germline, CDR1 is MNHEY, CDR2 SVGAGI. This CDR3 is 14 amino acids long. The ends were cut back, 6 bases at V and 1 base at J, with 12 bases in the middle. The CDR3 DNA reads as TGTGCCAGCAGCCTTACTGGGCCCCAAGAGACCCAGTACTTC. Amino acid sequence: CASSLTGPQETQYF.

V and J are TRBV11-2 and TRBJ2-3, with 8 positions matching TRBD2. CDR3 length: 12 residues. With 10 bases clipped from V and 3 bases from J, the junction kept 3 bases outside the gene matches. Germline CDR1 and CDR2: SGHAT and FQNNGV. In DNA form, the CDR3 reads TGTGCCACCGGACTAGCAACAGATACGCAGTATTTT. This gives the protein CATGLATDTQYF.

The chain has TRBV7-9 and TRBJ2-7, with TRBD1 matching 8 bases. The CDR3 is 15 amino acids. V was clipped by 4 bases and J by 2 bases; unmatched bases: 7. Germline V gene data show CDR1 as SEHNR and CDR2 as FQNEAQ (reference sequence). DNA of the CDR3: TGTGCCAGCAGCTACCCCGGGACAGGCACCTACGAGCAGTACTTC. It specifies CASSYPGTGTYEQYF.

The rearrangement uses TRBV9 and TRBJ2-2, with unresolved D. Per germline, CDR1 SGDLS and CDR2 YYNGEE. The CDR3 length is 13 residues. Trimming took 0 bases from V and 7 from J, leaving 7 bases between them. CDR3 sequence reads: CASSVGSIGELFF. DNA for the CDR3: TGTGCCAGCAGCGTAGGGTCGATCGGGGAGCTGTTTTTT.

This clone was observed once. The V call is TRBV19, the J call TRBJ1-1; D is undetermined. Germline CDR1 LNHDA, CDR2 SQIVND (reference sequence). There are 13 residues in the CDR3. Deletions cut 6 bases from V and 3 bases from J, with 11 bases between. CDR3 in DNA: TGTGCCAGTAGAAAGATCCTTGACACTGAAGCTTTCTTT. Its translation is CASRKILDTEAFF.

The rearrangement joins TRBV7-9 to TRBJ2-3; D possibly matches TRBD1 or TRBD2 (5 bases each). With 0 bases removed from V and 2 bases from J, the gap between germline ends came to 15 bases. CDR1 and CDR2 (germline): SEHNR, FQNEAQ (reference sequence). The CDR3 has 17 residues. As DNA, the CDR3 is TGTGCCAGCAGCTTAGCGGGGGACGGAATCCTCACAGATACGCAGTATTTT. It encodes CASSLAGDGILTDTQYF.

J is TRBJ1-4 and V is TRBV6-6, with TRBD1 identical over 8 bases. Losses at the gene ends were 5 bases for V and 7 bases for J; bases not matched to a gene: 6. This CDR3 contains 14 residues. Per germline, CDR1 MNHNY and CDR2 SVGAGI (reference sequence). As DNA, the CDR3 is TGTGCCAGCAGTCGCGGACAGGGTCTTGAAAAACTGTTTTTT. Amino acids: CASSRGQGLEKLFF.

The gene calls are TRBV6-1 and TRBJ2-7; D remains ambiguous. Germline CDR1 and CDR2: MNHNS and SASEGT. Trimming took off 4 bases at V and 0 bases at J, with 10 bases between the two ends. This CDR3 has 14 residues. CDR3 nucleotides: TGTGCCAGCAGTGGAGACTTGAACTCCTACGAGCAGTACTTC. It is translated as CASSGDLNSYEQYF.

The table lists this clone with a few counts. The chain carries TRBV10-1 and TRBJ2-7; D remains ambiguous. Germline-derived CDR1 and CDR2 are WNHNN and SYGVQD (reference sequence). Trimming took 2 bases from V and 9 from J, leaving 14 bases between them. This CDR3 contains 13 residues. The CDR3 loop is CASSEGSSSVQYF. The CDR3 nucleotides are TGCGCCAGCAGTGAGGGCAGTTCGTCGGTGCAGTACTTC.

The chain carries TRBV6-5 and TRBJ2-3, with TRBD2 identical over 11 bases. J was trimmed by 0 bases and V by 4 bases; bases with no gene match: 0. The CDR3 totals 15 residues. Germline assignment: CDR1 MNHEY and CDR2 SVGAGI. CDR3 sequence reads: CASSWTSGSTDTQYF. The DNA of the CDR3 is TGTGCCAGCAGTTGGACTAGCGGGAGCACAGATACGCAGTATTTT.

The rearrangement links TRBV19 to TRBJ2-1; 11 nucleotides match TRBD2. The V gene end was trimmed by 6 bases and the J gene end by 5 bases; junction bases not matched to a gene: 6. CDR3 length: 15 amino acids. Per germline, CDR1 LNHDA and CDR2 SQIVND (reference sequence). The CDR3 bases are TGTGCCAGTAGACCACTAGCGGGAGTCGACAATGAGCAGTTCTTC. Amino acids: CASRPLAGVDNEQFF.

Remarks on this clone: The junction does not match germline at one end; this may be a read error. The chain combines TRBV7-7 with TRBJ2-1; D assignment may be TRBD1 or TRBD2 (5 bases each). CDR3 length equals 15 residues. Germline loops: CDR1 SSHAT, CDR2 FNYEAQ (reference sequence). This CDR3 reads CASSKAPGLGNEQFF. Written as DNA, the CDR3 is TGTGCTAGCAGCAAGGCTCCGGGGCTCGGTAATGAGCAGTTCTTC.

The chain has TRBV28 and TRBJ2-7; 14 bases line up with TRBD2. CDR1 and CDR2 (germline): MDHEN, SYDVKM. This CDR3 spans 16 amino acids. The trim removed 6 bases at V and 4 bases at J, leaving 8 bases unmatched. CDR3 DNA sequence: TGTGCCAGCAGCTATGGGACTAGCGGGAGTCGGTACGAGCAGTACTTC. Protein sequence: CASSYGTSGSRYEQYF.

This chain uses TRBV14 with TRBJ2-2; TRBD2 is a possible D gene (5 bases). The germline V and J ends were trimmed by 1 base and 6 bases, with 12 bases remaining between them. The CDR3 runs to 15 residues. Germline assignment: CDR1 SGHDN and CDR2 FVKESK. The DNA of the CDR3 is TGTGCCAGCAGCCAAGTAGCCGGGATCGCCGGGGAGCTGTTTTTT. As protein: CASSQVAGIAGELFF.

Only one count was recorded for this clone. This chain joins TRBV4-2 and TRBJ2-2; D possibly corresponds to TRBD2 (5 bases). The V end lost 0 bases, the J end lost 2 bases, and 16 bases lay between the germline ends. Germline V gene data show CDR1 as LGHNA and CDR2 as YNFKEQ. The CDR3 spans 18 residues. The CDR3 here is CASSQEFGESGNTGELFF. The CDR3 nucleotides read TGTGCCAGCAGCCAAGAGTTTGGAGAGAGCGGAAACACCGGGGAGCTGTTTTTT.

This chain links TRBV6-6 with TRBJ2-7, with D tentatively TRBD1 or TRBD2 (5 bases each). The CDR3 is 14 residues long. Germline CDR1 and CDR2: MNHNY and SVGAGI (reference sequence). V lost 0 bases and J lost 2, with 8 bases in between. CDR3 sequence (DNA): TGTGCCAGCAGTTACTCCCCGGGACCCTACGAGCAGTACTTC. Protein product: CASSYSPGPYEQYF.

This clone came up once. The rearrangement uses TRBV27 and TRBJ1-6; D is perhaps TRBD1 (5 bases). The CDR3 has 14 residues. V lost 3 bases and J 7 bases, leaving 10 bases between the germline ends. Germline CDR1 reads MNHEY; CDR2 reads SMNVEV (reference sequence). The CDR3 bases are TGTGCCAGCAGTTTGGGCCAGGGCAATTCACCCCTCCACTTT. Protein product: CASSLGQGNSPLHF.

This clone has only one observation. The rearrangement links TRBV20-1 to TRBJ2-3; D is unresolved. The CDR3 totals 11 residues. The V gene lost 6 bases and the J gene lost 6 bases, with 10 bases spanning the gap. Germline lookup yields CDR1 DFQATT and CDR2 SNEGSKA (reference sequence). The CDR3 nucleotides are TGCAGTGCCGCCTTCGGGGATACGCAGTATTTT. Its translation: CSAAFGDTQYF.

V is TRBV7-3 and J is TRBJ2-7; D is perhaps TRBD1 or TRBD2 (5 bases each). The CDR3 extends over 14 amino acids. V gave up 5 bases and J gave up 0 bases, with 11 bases separating them. Germline V lookup: CDR1 SGHTA, CDR2 FQGTGA. CDR3 nucleotide sequence: TGTGCCAGCAGCCCCTCAGGGAGCTCCTACGAGCAGTACTTC. It specifies CASSPSGSSYEQYF.

This chain uses TRBV13 with TRBJ2-3; 8 nucleotides agree with TRBD1. CDR1 PRHDT and CDR2 FYEKMQ come from the germline V gene (reference sequence). The CDR3 consists of 18 residues. J lost 4 bases, V lost 5 bases, and 17 bases had no gene match. The CDR3 sequence: CASSGRSQQGVPADTQYF. The CDR3 DNA is TGTGCCAGCAGCGGAAGGTCCCAACAGGGGGTCCCGGCAGATACGCAGTATTTT. The full variable domain, with the rest looked up from reference TRBV13 and TRBJ2-3, is AAGVIQSPRHLIKEKRETATLKCYPIPRHDTVYWYQQGPGQDPQFLISFYEKMQSDKGSIPDRFSAQQFSDYHSELNMSSLELGDSALYFCASSGRSQQGVPADTQYFGPGTRLTVL.

The chain links TRBV7-9 to TRBJ2-5; D ambiguous. Trimming removed 5 bases at V and 0 bases at J, with 13 bases between. Looked up from germline, CDR1 is SEHNR and CDR2 is FQNEAQ (reference sequence). This CDR3 has 15 amino acids. CDR3 in DNA: TGTGCCAGCAGCGCCCCCCCCGGCCACCAAGAGACCCAGTACTTC. This sequence encodes CASSAPPGHQETQYF.

The chain employs TRBV19 and TRBJ1-3, with D unresolved. Germline values: CDR1 LNHDA, CDR2 SQIVND (reference sequence). V dropped 5 bases and J dropped 4 bases, with 3 bases sitting between them. The CDR3 totals 11 residues. The CDR3 DNA reads TGTGCCAGTAGTGCCGGAAACACCATATATTTT. Its protein product is CASSAGNTIYF. Together with reference TRBV19 and TRBJ1-3, the CDR3 gives the full variable domain: DGGITQSPKYLFRKEGQNVTLSCEQNLNHDAMYWYRQDPGQGLRLIYYSQIVNDFQKGDIAEGYSVSREKKESFPLTVTSAQKNPTAFYLCASSAGNTIYFGEGSWLTVV.

V gene TRBV9 combines with J gene TRBJ2-7; D might be TRBD2 (6 bases). The germline CDR1 and CDR2 sequences are SGDLS and YYNGEE. V was pared by 2 bases and J by 7 bases, with 10 bases between. The CDR3 spans 12 residues. The CDR3 DNA is TGTGCCAGCAGCGTGGCCGCGGGAGAGCAGTACTTC. This sequence encodes CASSVAAGEQYF.

CDR3 sequence (DNA): TGTGCCAGCAGCTTGGGGGGAGAGCAGTTCTTC. It is translated as CASSLGGEQFF. The gene calls are TRBV5-5 and TRBJ2-1; D call uncertain. This CDR3 spans 11 amino acids. Trimming pared 0 bases from V and 10 bases from J, leaving 5 bases between. CDR1 and CDR2 from the germline V gene are SGHKS and YYEKEE (reference sequence). The complete variable domain, with remaining parts taken from reference TRBV5-5 and TRBJ2-1, reads DAGVTQSPTHLIKTRGQQVTLRCSPISGHKSVSWYQQVLGQGPQFIFQYYEKEERGRGNFPDRFSARQFPNYSSELNVNALLLGDSALYLCASSLGGEQFFGPGTRLTVL.

The chain couples TRBV2 to TRBJ2-7; 9 bases match TRBD1. In germline, CDR1 is SNHLY, CDR2 FYNNEI. This CDR3 comprises 15 residues. Trimming took 3 bases from V and 5 from J; bases not matched to a gene: 8. CDR3 protein: CASSEGQGLVHEQYF. Here the CDR3 DNA reads TGTGCCAGCAGTGAGGGACAGGGACTGGTCCACGAGCAGTACTTC.

J is TRBJ2-4 and V is TRBV28; no clear D gene. Germline CDR1 is MDHEN and CDR2 is SYDVKM. CDR3 length: 13 residues. V was shortened by 3 bases and J by 8 bases, with 11 bases between the two germline ends. Written as DNA, the CDR3 is TGTGCCAGCAGTTTTTCCGCCGGGTACATTCAGTACTTC. Its protein product is CASSFSAGYIQYF.

The chain uses TRBV30 and TRBJ2-7; D call uncertain. The CDR3 covers 12 residues. Trimming shortened V by 1 base and J by 4 bases, and 8 bases separated the two germline ends. Germline CDR1 and CDR2: GTSNPN and SVGIG (reference sequence). The chain's CDR3 is CAWSAWSYEQYF. In DNA, the CDR3 is TGTGCCTGGAGTGCCTGGTCTTACGAGCAGTACTTC.